The subject of this entry is one TCR beta chain. What it binds is not known. The sample belongs to a study of cytomegalovirus exposure and HLA in healthy donors. Study information: Early released data comprised about 84 million unique TCRs from HLA-typed donors. Whole-study findings and limits: TCR beta chains numbering more than 150 were designated cytomegalovirus-associated.

CDR3 length: 15 amino acids. V lost 7 bases to trimming and J lost 3 bases, with 18 bases between them. Germline CDR1 is MNHNS and CDR2 is SASEGT. Both 60 Vbeta primers and 13 Jbeta primers went into the PCR. Sequencing was performed with immunoSEQ multiplex PCR; in TCRdb, only in-frame clones are kept and a portion is missing. The sample includes 150,000 to 200,000 clones, about 79% of them seen just once. What was sequenced was PBMCs. The V gene is TRBV6-1, the J gene TRBJ1-2, with D perhaps matching TRBD1 (6 bases). The source is a man aged 50-60 years in good health and CMV-seropositive. The CDR3 region is CASILQGGMDYGYTF. CDR3 nucleotides: TGTGCCAGCATTTTACAGGGTGGGATGGACTATGGCTACACCTTC.